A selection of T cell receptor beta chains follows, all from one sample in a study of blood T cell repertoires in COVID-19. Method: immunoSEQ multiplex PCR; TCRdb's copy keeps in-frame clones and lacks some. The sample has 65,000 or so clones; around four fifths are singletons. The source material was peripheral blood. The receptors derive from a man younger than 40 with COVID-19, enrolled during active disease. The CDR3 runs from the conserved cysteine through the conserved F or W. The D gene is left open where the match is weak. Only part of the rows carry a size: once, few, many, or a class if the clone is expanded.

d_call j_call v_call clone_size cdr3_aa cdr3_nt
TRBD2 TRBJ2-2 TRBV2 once CARTSGSQTGELFF TGTGCCAGGACTAGCGGGAGCCAAACCGGGGAGCTGTTTTTT
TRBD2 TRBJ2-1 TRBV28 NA CASSFLTSGRTHEQFF TGTGCCAGCAGTTTTCTGACTAGCGGGAGAACCCATGAGCAGTTCTTC
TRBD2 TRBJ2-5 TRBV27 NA CASSLSIAGTKTQYF TGTGCCAGCAGTTTATCGATAGCGGGAACAAAGACCCAGTACTTC
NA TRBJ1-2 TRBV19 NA CASSIDPSYGYTF TGTGCCAGTAGTATAGATCCGTCTTATGGCTACACCTTC
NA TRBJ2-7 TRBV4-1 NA CASSQDRQGRYEQYF TGCGCCAGCAGCCAAGATCGCCAGGGTCGCTACGAGCAGTACTTC
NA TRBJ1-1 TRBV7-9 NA CASSQTGEAFF TGTGCCAGCAGCCAAACAGGGGAAGCTTTCTTT
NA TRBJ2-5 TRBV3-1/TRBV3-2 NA CASSQDKAGEETQYF TGTGCCAGCAGCCAAGATAAGGCAGGGGAAGAGACCCAGTACTTC
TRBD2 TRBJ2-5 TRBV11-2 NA CASSSWTSGSQETQYF TGTGCCAGCAGCTCCTGGACTAGCGGGAGCCAGGAGACCCAGTACTTC
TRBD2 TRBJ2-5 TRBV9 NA CASSPSGLETQYF TGTGCCAGCAGCCCTAGCGGCCTGGAGACCCAGTACTTC
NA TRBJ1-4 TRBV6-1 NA CASRNAGGNEKLFF TGTGCCAGCAGGAACGCGGGGGGCAATGAAAAACTGTTTTTT
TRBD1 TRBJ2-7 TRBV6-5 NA CASRKPGQRTYEQYF TGTGCCAGCAGGAAACCGGGACAGAGGACCTACGAGCAGTACTTC
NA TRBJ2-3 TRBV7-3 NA CASSLTSLADTQYF TGTGCCAGCAGCTTAACCTCCCTTGCAGATACGCAGTATTTT
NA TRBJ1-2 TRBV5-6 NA CASSFPGRGGGYTF TGTGCCAGCAGCTTTCCGGGAAGGGGAGGTGGCTACACCTTC
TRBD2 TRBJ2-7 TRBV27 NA CASSNPGLAGVGSYEQYF TGTGCCAGCTCAAATCCGGGACTAGCGGGAGTAGGGTCCTACGAGCAGTACTTC
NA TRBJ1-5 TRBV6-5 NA CASSLGGQPQHF TGTGCCAGCAGCTTGGGGGGACAGCCCCAGCATTTT
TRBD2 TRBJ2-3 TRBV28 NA CASSPWTSGRTDTQYF TGTGCCAGCAGTCCTTGGACTAGCGGGCGCACAGATACGCAGTATTTT
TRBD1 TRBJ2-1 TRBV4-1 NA CASTRTGMNNEQFF TGCGCCAGCACCCGGACAGGGATGAACAATGAGCAGTTCTTC
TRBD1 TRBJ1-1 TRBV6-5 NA CASSRRDRNTEAFF TGTGCCAGCAGTCGCCGGGACAGGAACACTGAAGCTTTCTTT
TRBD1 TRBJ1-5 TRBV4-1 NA CASSHIVRRGTDVQPQHF TGCGCCAGCAGCCACATAGTAAGAAGAGGGACAGACGTACAGCCCCAGCATTTT
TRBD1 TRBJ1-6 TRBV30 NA CAWTYSTGRNSPLHF TGTGCCTGGACTTATTCGACAGGGCGGAATTCACCCCTCCACTTT
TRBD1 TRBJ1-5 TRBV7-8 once CASSQDRGNQPQHF TGTGCCAGCAGCCAGGACAGGGGCAATCAGCCCCAGCATTTT
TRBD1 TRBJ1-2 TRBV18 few CASSLTGVGGYTF TGTGCCAGCTCACTGACAGGGGTAGGAGGCTACACCTTC
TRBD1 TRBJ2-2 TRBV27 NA CASRHPGGLTGELFF TGTGCCAGCAGGCATCCAGGGGGTTTGACCGGGGAGCTGTTTTTT
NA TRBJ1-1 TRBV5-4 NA CASSTTDTEAFF TGTGCCAGCAGCACGACTGATACTGAAGCTTTCTTT
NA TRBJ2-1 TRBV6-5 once CASSRGLSNEQFF TGTGCCAGCAGTCGCGGACTCTCGAATGAGCAGTTCTTC
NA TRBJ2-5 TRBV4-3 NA CASSQDPGQETQYF TGCGCCAGCAGCCAAGACCCGGGCCAAGAGACCCAGTACTTC
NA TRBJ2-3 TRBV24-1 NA CATMGTSSTDTQYF TGTGCCACCATGGGAACTAGCAGCACAGATACGCAGTATTTT
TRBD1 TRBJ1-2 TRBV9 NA CASSGGPSQGNYGYTF TGTGCCAGCAGCGGAGGCCCCTCACAGGGGAACTATGGCTACACCTTC
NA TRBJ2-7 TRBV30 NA CAWSVGQGGNEQYF TGTGCCTGGAGTGTCGGTCAGGGGGGTAACGAGCAGTACTTC
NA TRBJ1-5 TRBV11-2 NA CASSLAGERNQPQHF TGTGCCAGCAGCTTAGCGGGAGAGAGGAATCAGCCCCAGCATTTT